This TCR beta chain was found in a study of tumor and adjacent non-tumor tissue in lung cancer (dated by TCRdb to the late 2010s). Study-wide context: The cohort included approximately 13 adenocarcinoma, a couple of squamous cell carcinoma and 1 small cell lung cancer patients. The 15 enrolled patients, of whom 10 were men and 5 were women, were aged about 31 to 85 years and were diagnosed with TNM stage I to III disease. Sequencing generated a total of more than 95 million productive TCRbeta reads, averaging about 4.2 million reads per sample. Using bulk TCRbeta repertoires from some 14 lung cancer patients, the study set lung tumor tissue side by side with matched distant non-tumor lung tissue. TCRbeta CDR3 sequencing was performed on about 30 paired specimens, with one tumor sample and one normal lung sample collected per patient.

Preparation of the library involved multiplex PCR. Sequencing was performed on an Illumina HiSeq 2500. TCRbeta libraries were constructed through three rounds of nested PCR with primers (Table S4) according to protocols modified from ARM-PCR. PCR products of 200-500 bp were gel-excised and purified with the QIAquick gel extraction kit before sequencing. The study's processing was this. Trimmomatic was used to clean the reads, FLASH was used to merge the reads into complete CDR3 sequences, and MiTCR was used to assign the reads to V(D)J germline segments. Clonal diversity was computed as the inverse Simpson's index with VDJtools. In-frame sequences without a premature stop codon were defined as productive reads. TCRdb redid the processing of the public reads, applying fastp at Q25 and MiXCR, and retained in-frame beta chains. Every distinct CDR3 protein forms one entry, paired with its most common genes and DNA. The V and J calls here are based on TCRdb, not the publication. Present in this sample are 75,000 to 90,000 distinct CDR3 sequences, more than 75% of which were seen just once. The ten largest clones add up to roughly 22% of the sample.

Taken from the germline V gene, the CDR1 and CDR2 loops are MNHEY and SVGAGI. V drops 5 bases and J drops 1 base, leaving 11 bases in between. The CDR3 is 14 residues long, counting both termini. Only CDR3 DNA is held: 42 bases, read in frame from base 1. RNA was isolated from bulk unsorted tissue, and RNA quality was assessed with a NanoDrop ND-1000 and an Agilent 2100. The normal lung samples consisted of distant non-tumor tissue collected more than 3 cm from the tumor edge. Donors were newly diagnosed lung cancer patients admitted for thoracic surgery in China between August and November 2014, without prior chemotherapy. Patients with previous radiotherapy or chemotherapy, or with another concurrent cancer, were excluded from the study. Pieces of surgical tissue measuring 1-2 cm3 were kept in RNAlater solution and held at -80 degrees C until needed. Note on this clonotype: Its binding antigen is unknown. Here the CDR3 omits its conserved ending phenylalanine or tryptophan, so a read error is the likely source.

Beyond this particular receptor, the publication reports: Because peripheral blood was not sequenced, blood TCRbeta repertoires in the lung cancer patients of the study were not examined. TCR diversity (inverse Simpson) was significantly higher in tumor than in normal lung tissue (roughly 430 vs 170, P = 0.0075, Mann-Whitney U test). Significantly higher TCR diversity was found in younger patients, and higher tumor TCR diversity was associated with shorter overall and disease-free survival. The cohort had only around 15 patients, and the authors noted that larger samples and more detailed clinical data are needed. The methods do not name the sequencing platform or mention unique molecular identifiers. A significantly larger cumulative share of the repertoire was made up by the top 100 clones in normal lung than in tumor tissue.

The material sequenced was distant non-tumor lung tissue. This sequence uses TRBV6-5 and TRBJ2-5; 5 matching bases give a weak D call of TRBD1. The sequence was collected from a woman aged 45 to 65 with non-small cell lung cancer. The base sequence is TGTGCCAGCAGTGTCAGGGATATCCAAGAGACCCAGTACTTA. The resulting protein is CASSVRDIQETQYL.